The clone carrying this T cell receptor (beta chain) was seen only once. The data derive from a study of T cell changes during pregnancy in multiple sclerosis. Some clones are missing from TCRdb's copy, which holds only in-frame ones; the method was immunoSEQ multiplex PCR. In the table there are about 67,000 clones, 75% to 95% of which are singletons. The germline CDR1 and CDR2 sequences are MGHRA and YSYEKL. The V segment lost 0 bases and the J segment 4 bases; nucleotides outside the gene matches: 5. CDR3 length: 15 residues. This material consisted of peripheral blood, taken in the first trimester of pregnancy. The genes are TRBV4-1 and TRBJ1-1, with 7 bases lining up with TRBD1. The receptor was isolated from a female donor with multiple sclerosis, enrolled in a pregnancy study. CDR3 sequence (DNA): TGCGCCAGCAGCCAAGATCAGGGGGGCCTCACTGAAGCTTTCTTT. Translating it yields CASSQDQGGLTEAFF.